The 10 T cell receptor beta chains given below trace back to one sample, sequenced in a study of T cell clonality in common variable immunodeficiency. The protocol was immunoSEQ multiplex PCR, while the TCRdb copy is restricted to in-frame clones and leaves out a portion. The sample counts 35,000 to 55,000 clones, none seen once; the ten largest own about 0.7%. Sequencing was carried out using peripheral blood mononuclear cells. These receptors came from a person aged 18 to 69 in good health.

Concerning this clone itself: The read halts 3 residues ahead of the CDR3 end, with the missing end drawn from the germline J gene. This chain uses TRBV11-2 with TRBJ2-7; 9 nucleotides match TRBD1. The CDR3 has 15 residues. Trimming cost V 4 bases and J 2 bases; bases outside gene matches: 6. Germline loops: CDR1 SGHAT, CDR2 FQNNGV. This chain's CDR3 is CASSSQQGAPYEQYF. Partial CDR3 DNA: TGTGCCAGCAGCTCCCAACAGGGGGCTCCCTACGAG.

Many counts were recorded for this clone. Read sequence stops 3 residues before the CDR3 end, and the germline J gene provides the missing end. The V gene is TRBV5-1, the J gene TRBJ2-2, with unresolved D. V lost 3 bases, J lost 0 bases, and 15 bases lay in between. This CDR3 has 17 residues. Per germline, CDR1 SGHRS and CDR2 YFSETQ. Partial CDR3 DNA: TGCGCCAGCAGCTCCTGGTCCGCGGCACCGAACACCGGGGAG. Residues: CASSSWSAAPNTGE. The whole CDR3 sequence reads CASSSWSAAPNTGELFF.

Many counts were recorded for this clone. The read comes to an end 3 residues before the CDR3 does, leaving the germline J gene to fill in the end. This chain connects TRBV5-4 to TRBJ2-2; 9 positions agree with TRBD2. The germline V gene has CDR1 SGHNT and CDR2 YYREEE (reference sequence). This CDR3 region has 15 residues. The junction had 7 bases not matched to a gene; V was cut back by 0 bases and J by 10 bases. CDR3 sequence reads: CASSLVLAGEEELFF. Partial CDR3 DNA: TGTGCCAGCAGCTTGGTGTTAGCGGGAGAGGAGGAG.

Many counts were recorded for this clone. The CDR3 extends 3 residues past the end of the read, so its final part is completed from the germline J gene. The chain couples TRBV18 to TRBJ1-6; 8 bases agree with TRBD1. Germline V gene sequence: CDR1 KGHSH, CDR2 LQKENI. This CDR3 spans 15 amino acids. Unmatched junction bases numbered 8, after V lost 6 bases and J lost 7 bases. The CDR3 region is CASSVATGANSPLHF. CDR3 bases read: TGTGCCAGCTCCGTGGCGACAGGGGCGAATTCACCC.

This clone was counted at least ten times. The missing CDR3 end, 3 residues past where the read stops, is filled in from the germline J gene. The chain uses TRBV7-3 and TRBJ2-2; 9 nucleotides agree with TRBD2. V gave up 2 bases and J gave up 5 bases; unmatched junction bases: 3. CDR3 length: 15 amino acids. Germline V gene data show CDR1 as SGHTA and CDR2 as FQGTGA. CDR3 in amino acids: CASSLFAGGTGELFF. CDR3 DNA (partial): TGTGCCAGCAGCTTATTTGCGGGGGGGACCGGGGAG.

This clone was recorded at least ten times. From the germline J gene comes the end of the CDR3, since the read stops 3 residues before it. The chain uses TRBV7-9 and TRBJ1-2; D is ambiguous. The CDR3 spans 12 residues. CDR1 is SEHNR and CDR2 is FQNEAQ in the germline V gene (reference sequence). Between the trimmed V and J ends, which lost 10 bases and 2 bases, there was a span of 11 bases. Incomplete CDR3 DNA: TGTGCCACGAGGGCAGCAAACTATGGC. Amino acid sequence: CATRAANYG. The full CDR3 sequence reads CATRAANYGYTF.

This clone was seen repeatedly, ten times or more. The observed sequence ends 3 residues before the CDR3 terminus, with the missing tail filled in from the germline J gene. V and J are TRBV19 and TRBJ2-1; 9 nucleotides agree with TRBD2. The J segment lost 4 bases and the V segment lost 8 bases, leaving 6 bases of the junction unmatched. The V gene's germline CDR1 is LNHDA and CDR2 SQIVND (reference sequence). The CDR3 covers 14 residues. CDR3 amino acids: CASGSLAGYNEQFF. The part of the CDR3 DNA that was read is TGTGCCAGTGGATCCCTAGCGGGGTACAATGAG.

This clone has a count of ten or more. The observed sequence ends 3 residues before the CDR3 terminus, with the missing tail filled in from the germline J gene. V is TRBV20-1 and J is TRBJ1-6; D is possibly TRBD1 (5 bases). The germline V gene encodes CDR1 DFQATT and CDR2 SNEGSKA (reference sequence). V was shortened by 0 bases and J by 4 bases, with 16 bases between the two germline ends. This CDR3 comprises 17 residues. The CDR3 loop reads CSAREVGGTGYNSPLHF. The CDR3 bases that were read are TGCAGTGCTAGAGAAGTTGGTGGAACAGGTTATAATTCACCC.

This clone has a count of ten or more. The chain's CDR3 is CASSHPGQGVYGYTF. The sequenced part of the CDR3 DNA is TGCGCCAGCAGCCACCCGGGACAGGGGGTCTATGGC. The chain uses TRBV4-1 and TRBJ1-2; TRBD1 matches 11 bases. The CDR3 end lies 3 residues beyond the end of the read and is filled in from the germline J gene. Germline V gene sequence: CDR1 MGHRA, CDR2 YSYEKL. With V trimmed by 3 bases and J by 4 bases, 4 bases remained unmatched. The CDR3 runs 15 residues.

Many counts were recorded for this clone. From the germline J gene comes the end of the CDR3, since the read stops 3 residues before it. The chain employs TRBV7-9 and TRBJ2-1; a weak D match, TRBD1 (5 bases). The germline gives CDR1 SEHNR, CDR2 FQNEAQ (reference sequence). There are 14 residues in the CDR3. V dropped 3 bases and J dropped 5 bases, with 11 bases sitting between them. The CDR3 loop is CASSLGQGNNEQFF. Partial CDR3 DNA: TGTGCCAGCAGCTTGGGTCAGGGAAACAATGAG.